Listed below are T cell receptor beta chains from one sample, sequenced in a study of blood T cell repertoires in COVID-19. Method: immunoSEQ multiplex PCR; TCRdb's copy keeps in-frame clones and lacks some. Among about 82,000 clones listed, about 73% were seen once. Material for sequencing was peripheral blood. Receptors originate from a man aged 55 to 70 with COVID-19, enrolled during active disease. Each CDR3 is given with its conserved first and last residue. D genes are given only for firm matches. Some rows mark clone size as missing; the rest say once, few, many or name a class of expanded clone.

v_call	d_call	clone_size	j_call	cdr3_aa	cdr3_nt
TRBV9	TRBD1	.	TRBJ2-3	CASSADRDTDTQYF	TGTGCCAGCAGCGCGGACAGGGATACAGATACGCAGTATTTT
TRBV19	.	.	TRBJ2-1	CASSASTHPEQFF	TGTGCCAGTAGTGCGTCCACCCACCCTGAGCAGTTCTTC
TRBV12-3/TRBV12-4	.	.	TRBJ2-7	CASSLWGRYEQYF	TGTGCCAGCAGTTTATGGGGGAGGTACGAGCAGTACTTC
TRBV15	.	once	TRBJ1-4	CATSRENRLGQLFF	TGTGCCACCAGCAGAGAGAACAGGTTAGGACAACTGTTTTTT
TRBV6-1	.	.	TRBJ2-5	CASRTDLWETQYF	TGTGCCAGCAGGACAGACCTTTGGGAGACCCAGTACTTC
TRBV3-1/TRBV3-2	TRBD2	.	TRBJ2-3	CASRPSGRATDTQYF	TGTGCCAGCAGACCTAGCGGGAGAGCCACAGATACGCAGTATTTT
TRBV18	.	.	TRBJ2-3	CASSPQGSTDTQYF	TGTGCCAGCTCACCGCAGGGGAGCACAGATACGCAGTATTTT
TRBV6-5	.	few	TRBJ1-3	CASSYDADISGNTIYF	TGTGCCAGCAGTTACGATGCGGACATATCTGGAAACACCATATATTTT
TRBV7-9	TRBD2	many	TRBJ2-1	CASSLQVAGGNEQFF	TGTGCCAGCAGCTTACAGGTAGCGGGAGGTAATGAGCAGTTCTTC
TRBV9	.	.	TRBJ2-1	CASSVATAGREQFF	TGTGCCAGCAGCGTAGCTACGGCGGGACGGGAGCAGTTCTTC
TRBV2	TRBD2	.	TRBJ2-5	CASERGSGGQEETQYF	TGTGCCAGCGAAAGGGGGAGCGGGGGGCAAGAAGAGACCCAGTACTTC
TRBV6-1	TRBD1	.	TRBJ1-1	CASSRGQGGTEAFF	TGTGCCAGCAGCCGGGGACAGGGAGGGACTGAAGCTTTCTTT
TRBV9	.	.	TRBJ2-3	CASSEGPPDTQYF	TGTGCCAGCAGCGAGGGGCCGCCAGATACGCAGTATTTT
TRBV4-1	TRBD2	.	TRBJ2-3	CASSQDGSSGGLRGTQYF	TGCGCCAGCAGCCAAGACGGTAGTAGCGGGGGGCTTCGCGGTACGCAGTATTTT
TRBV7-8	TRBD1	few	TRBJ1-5	CASSGRGQGNQPQHF	TGTGCCAGCAGCGGGCGCGGACAGGGGAATCAGCCCCAGCATTTT
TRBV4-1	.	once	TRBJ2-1	CASSQGPAGSSYNEQFF	TGCGCCAGCAGCCAGGGTCCGGCCGGGAGCTCCTACAATGAGCAGTTCTTC
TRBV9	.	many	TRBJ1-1	CASSIVAVGGDTEAFF	TGTGCCAGCAGCATCGTTGCCGTCGGGGGAGACACTGAAGCTTTCTTT
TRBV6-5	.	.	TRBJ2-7	CATRSEGLGDEQYF	TGTGCCACCCGTTCGGAGGGCTTGGGAGACGAGCAGTACTTC